The next 5 T cell receptor beta chains were all read from a single sample in a study of cytomegalovirus exposure and HLA in healthy donors. Using immunoSEQ multiplex PCR, the repertoire was profiled, and TCRdb retains in-frame clones only, with some absent. The sample records more than 55,000 clones, more than 70% being singletons. Sequenced material: PBMCs. The receptor source for this set is a woman between 18 and 29 years old in good health and CMV-seronegative.

The rearrangement uses TRBV28 and TRBJ2-3, with a tentative D call TRBD2 (7 bases). Between the trimmed V and J ends, which lost 8 bases and 2 bases, there was a span of 17 bases. Germline lookup yields CDR1 MDHEN and CDR2 SYDVKM. The CDR3 has 15 amino acids. The CDR3 loop is CASRAGRGLTDTQYF. In DNA form, the CDR3 reads TGTGCCAGCCGAGCCGGGCGGGGGCTCACAGATACGCAGTATTTT.

V usage is TRBV19 and J usage is TRBJ1-3; D gene uncertain. Germline-derived CDR1 and CDR2 are LNHDA and SQIVND (reference sequence). This CDR3 is 16 amino acids long. The V gene lost 7 bases and the J gene lost 3 bases, with 19 bases spanning the gap. Written as DNA, the CDR3 is TGTGCCAGTACCCCCTTGGTGAGAGGAGTTGGAAACACCATATATTTT. Translated: CASTPLVRGVGNTIYF.

This sequence joins TRBV9 and TRBJ2-2, with TRBD1 as a possible D gene (5 bases). This CDR3 spans 15 amino acids. The germline V and J ends were trimmed by 1 base and 3 bases, with 10 bases remaining between them. Germline CDR1 SGDLS, CDR2 YYNGEE. As DNA, the CDR3 is TGTGCCAGCAGCGTACAGGGATTGGACACCGGGGAGCTGTTTTTT. This gives the protein CASSVQGLDTGELFF.

The chain recombines TRBV7-9 with TRBJ1-3, with 8 nucleotides matching TRBD1. Trimming cost V 5 bases and J 5 bases; bases outside gene matches: 8. The CDR3 runs to 15 residues. The germline V gene encodes CDR1 SEHNR and CDR2 FQNEAQ (reference sequence). The CDR3 DNA reads as TGTGCCAGCAGCCCTCAGGGGGCGAGAAGAAACACCATATATTTT. It encodes CASSPQGARRNTIYF.

This chain uses TRBV19 with TRBJ2-3, with TRBD2 as a possible D gene (6 bases). This CDR3 has 14 amino acids. Germline assignment: CDR1 LNHDA and CDR2 SQIVND (reference sequence). Trimming left V 3 bases short and J 5 bases short, with 12 bases between. The CDR3 loop reads CASSMSAGRDTQYF. DNA for the CDR3: TGTGCCAGTAGTATGTCGGCGGGGCGAGATACGCAGTATTTT.